A selection of T cell receptor beta chains follows, all from one sample in a study of shared clonotypes between healthy human individuals. The table came from immunoSEQ multiplex PCR; TCRdb's copy has only in-frame clones and leaves some out. The table has some 2.1 million clones, roughly 96% seen once; the top ten hold 0.1% to 0.15%. Input material: naive CD4+ T cells sorted from blood. Receptors were obtained from a man aged 18 to 29 in good health. The CDR3 runs from the conserved cysteine through the conserved F or W. The order of the fields is D gene, clone size, J gene, V gene, CDR3 DNA, CDR3 protein. The D gene is left open where the match is weak. Only some rows state a clone size, as once, few, many or a class for expanded clones.

d_gene: .
abundance: .
j_gene: TRBJ2-3
v_gene: TRBV5-1
CDR3nt: TGCGCCAGCAGCCCTCAGATTTTTAGTGCAGATACGCAGTATTTT
CDR3aa: CASSPQIFSADTQYF

d_gene: .
abundance: .
j_gene: TRBJ1-3
v_gene: TRBV7-9
CDR3nt: TGTGCCAGCAGCTACAGGGATGGAAACACCATATATTTT
CDR3aa: CASSYRDGNTIYF

d_gene: TRBD1
abundance: .
j_gene: TRBJ2-5
v_gene: TRBV11-2
CDR3nt: TGTGCCAGCAGCCTGGGACAGACCTTTACTGAGACCCAGTACTTC
CDR3aa: CASSLGQTFTETQYF

d_gene: .
abundance: .
j_gene: TRBJ2-7
v_gene: TRBV25-1
CDR3nt: TGTGCCAGCGGAACCGGGACATTCACCTACGAGCAGTACTTC
CDR3aa: CASGTGTFTYEQYF

d_gene: .
abundance: .
j_gene: TRBJ2-3
v_gene: TRBV6-6
CDR3nt: TGTGCCAGCAGTTACTCACCCGCAAGAACAGATACGCAGTATTTT
CDR3aa: CASSYSPARTDTQYF

d_gene: TRBD2
abundance: .
j_gene: TRBJ2-3
v_gene: TRBV6-5
CDR3nt: TGTGCCAGCAGGGCCGCGGGAGGCACAGATACGCAGTATTTT
CDR3aa: CASRAAGGTDTQYF

d_gene: .
abundance: .
j_gene: TRBJ2-3
v_gene: TRBV27
CDR3nt: TGTGCCAGCAGGCCCGGGCACCCTTTCACAGATACGCAGTATTTT
CDR3aa: CASRPGHPFTDTQYF

d_gene: TRBD2
abundance: .
j_gene: TRBJ2-5
v_gene: TRBV30
CDR3nt: TGTGCCTGGAGTGTAGAAGGACTAGCGGGAGAGACCCAGTACTTC
CDR3aa: CAWSVEGLAGETQYF

d_gene: .
abundance: .
j_gene: TRBJ2-5
v_gene: TRBV10-2
CDR3nt: TGCGCCAGCAGTGAGCAGACCAGGACAGCTACCCAGTACTTC
CDR3aa: CASSEQTRTATQYF

d_gene: .
abundance: .
j_gene: TRBJ1-2
v_gene: TRBV5-1
CDR3nt: TGCGCCAGCAGCTTCCCCGGGGGAGGGAACGGTGGCTACACCTTC
CDR3aa: CASSFPGGGNGGYTF

d_gene: .
abundance: .
j_gene: TRBJ2-6
v_gene: TRBV19
CDR3nt: TGTGCCAGTAAAATCGCAGGGGCCAACGTCCTGACTTTC
CDR3aa: CASKIAGANVLTF

d_gene: TRBD1
abundance: .
j_gene: TRBJ1-1
v_gene: TRBV10-2
CDR3nt: TGCGCCAGCGGACCGACAGGGGACAGGGGGCGAAACACTGAAGCTTTCTTT
CDR3aa: CASGPTGDRGRNTEAFF

d_gene: .
abundance: .
j_gene: TRBJ2-3
v_gene: TRBV28
CDR3nt: TGTGCCAGCAGTTTACAAGCAGGGGCTAAAGATACGCAGTATTTT
CDR3aa: CASSLQAGAKDTQYF

d_gene: .
abundance: once
j_gene: TRBJ1-4
v_gene: TRBV27
CDR3nt: TGTGCCAGCGGTAGTTGGGAGGGGTTGAATGAAAAACTGTTTTTT
CDR3aa: CASGSWEGLNEKLFF

d_gene: TRBD1
abundance: .
j_gene: TRBJ1-1
v_gene: TRBV27
CDR3nt: TGTGCCAGCAGTCAGGGACAGGGGATGAACACTGAAGCTTTCTTT
CDR3aa: CASSQGQGMNTEAFF

d_gene: TRBD1
abundance: once
j_gene: TRBJ2-7
v_gene: TRBV12-5
CDR3nt: TGTGCTAGCGTTCGGGACAGTTCCTACGAGCAGTACTTC
CDR3aa: CASVRDSSYEQYF

d_gene: .
abundance: .
j_gene: TRBJ1-2
v_gene: TRBV18
CDR3nt: TGTGCCAGCTCACCATCCGGCGGTGACTATGGCTACACCTTC
CDR3aa: CASSPSGGDYGYTF

d_gene: .
abundance: .
j_gene: TRBJ1-1
v_gene: TRBV6-5
CDR3nt: TGTGCCAGCAGTGAGCAGGGACCGTGGACTGAAGCTTTCTTT
CDR3aa: CASSEQGPWTEAFF

d_gene: .
abundance: .
j_gene: TRBJ2-1
v_gene: TRBV18
CDR3nt: TGTGCCAGCTCACCACGTTATCCAGGGGAATCCTCCTACAATGAGCAGTTCTTC
CDR3aa: CASSPRYPGESSYNEQFF

d_gene: TRBD1
abundance: .
j_gene: TRBJ1-2
v_gene: TRBV5-1
CDR3nt: TGCGCCAGCAGCCGATCCGGGACAGGGGTTGGCCTTCTCCAGGCTAACTATGGCTACACCTTC
CDR3aa: CASSRSGTGVGLLQANYGYTF

d_gene: .
abundance: .
j_gene: TRBJ2-2
v_gene: TRBV5-1
CDR3nt: TGCGCCAGCAGCTTGGAGCTTCTCGGGGAGCTGTTTTTT
CDR3aa: CASSLELLGELFF

d_gene: .
abundance: .
j_gene: TRBJ1-3
v_gene: TRBV9
CDR3nt: TGTGCCAGCAGCGTAGAGGGGGGAATCTCTGGAAACACCATATATTTT
CDR3aa: CASSVEGGISGNTIYF

d_gene: .
abundance: .
j_gene: TRBJ1-5
v_gene: TRBV7-2
CDR3nt: TGTGCCAGCGGCACCCCGGGGTTCAGTCAGCCCCAGCATTTT
CDR3aa: CASGTPGFSQPQHF

d_gene: .
abundance: .
j_gene: TRBJ2-3
v_gene: TRBV5-6
CDR3nt: TGTGCCAGCAGCAGGGCTAGCACAGATACGCAGTATTTT
CDR3aa: CASSRASTDTQYF

d_gene: .
abundance: once
j_gene: TRBJ2-5
v_gene: TRBV11-2
CDR3nt: TGTGCCAGCAGCGGTAGGGGACTCGGAGAGACCCAGTACTTC
CDR3aa: CASSGRGLGETQYF

d_gene: .
abundance: .
j_gene: TRBJ1-4
v_gene: TRBV30
CDR3nt: TGTGCCTGGGGGGAGGGGAGGGCTAATGAAAAACTGTTTTTT
CDR3aa: CAWGEGRANEKLFF

d_gene: TRBD1
abundance: .
j_gene: TRBJ1-2
v_gene: TRBV18
CDR3nt: TGTGCCAGCTCACCGTTGGACAGGGAAGGCTACACCTTC
CDR3aa: CASSPLDREGYTF

d_gene: .
abundance: once
j_gene: TRBJ2-2
v_gene: TRBV2
CDR3nt: TGTGCCAGCAGTGACCCCGGGACGAGGAACACCGGGGAGCTGTTTTTT
CDR3aa: CASSDPGTRNTGELFF

d_gene: .
abundance: once
j_gene: TRBJ2-5
v_gene: TRBV9
CDR3nt: TGTGCCAGCAGCCCTGGAGAGACCCAGTACTTC
CDR3aa: CASSPGETQYF

d_gene: .
abundance: .
j_gene: TRBJ2-7
v_gene: TRBV21-1
CDR3nt: TGTGCCAGCAGCTTCCGACCACGTAGACAGGGCCCCTTCTGTGAGCAGTACTTC
CDR3aa: CASSFRPRRQGPFCEQYF

d_gene: TRBD2
abundance: .
j_gene: TRBJ2-1
v_gene: TRBV7-6
CDR3nt: TGTGCCAGCGGACCGGGGACTAGCGGTTACAATGAGCAGTTCTTC
CDR3aa: CASGPGTSGYNEQFF

d_gene: TRBD1
abundance: .
j_gene: TRBJ1-2
v_gene: TRBV6-5
CDR3nt: TGTGCCAGCAGTTTTGAAGGGGGCTCCTATGGCTACACCTTC
CDR3aa: CASSFEGGSYGYTF

d_gene: TRBD1
abundance: .
j_gene: TRBJ2-7
v_gene: TRBV18
CDR3nt: TGTGCCAGCTCACTAGGGACAGAGGGCTACGAGCAGTACTTC
CDR3aa: CASSLGTEGYEQYF

d_gene: .
abundance: .
j_gene: TRBJ2-1
v_gene: TRBV7-3
CDR3nt: TGTGCCAGCAGCAGGCCTGGGCGCGCTGAGCAGTTCTTC
CDR3aa: CASSRPGRAEQFF

d_gene: .
abundance: .
j_gene: TRBJ1-2
v_gene: TRBV28
CDR3nt: TGTGCCAGCAGAACTCGGACTGAAAACGGCTACACCTTC
CDR3aa: CASRTRTENGYTF

d_gene: TRBD1
abundance: .
j_gene: TRBJ1-2
v_gene: TRBV7-2
CDR3nt: TGTGCCAGCAGCTCCCAGGGCCAGGGGGCACGCTATGGCTACACCTTC
CDR3aa: CASSSQGQGARYGYTF

d_gene: TRBD2
abundance: .
j_gene: TRBJ2-7
v_gene: TRBV20-1
CDR3nt: TGCAGTCTAGCGGGAGTCTCCGAGCAGTACTTC
CDR3aa: CSLAGVSEQYF

d_gene: .
abundance: .
j_gene: TRBJ1-2
v_gene: TRBV28
CDR3nt: TGTGCCAGCAGCCAGGGACCCCGACTGACTAACTATGGCTACACCTTC
CDR3aa: CASSQGPRLTNYGYTF

d_gene: .
abundance: .
j_gene: TRBJ1-6
v_gene: TRBV5-1
CDR3nt: TGCGCCAGCAGCTTGGGTTTGGCAGGGTCGGGCTCTTCCCACTTT
CDR3aa: CASSLGLAGSGSSHF

d_gene: .
abundance: .
j_gene: TRBJ2-3
v_gene: TRBV18
CDR3nt: TGTGCCAGCTCCCGGAGCACAGATACGCAGTATTTT
CDR3aa: CASSRSTDTQYF

d_gene: .
abundance: .
j_gene: TRBJ1-4
v_gene: TRBV5-1
CDR3nt: TGCGCCAGCAGCTTATCGCCGCCAACTAATGAAAAACTGTTTTTT
CDR3aa: CASSLSPPTNEKLFF

d_gene: .
abundance: .
j_gene: TRBJ1-1
v_gene: TRBV7-8
CDR3nt: TGTGCCAGCAGCTTAGTACTACCGGGACGCACCGCACCGGAAGCTTTCTTT
CDR3aa: CASSLVLPGRTAPEAFF